The 5 T cell receptor beta chains below were found in one sample sequenced in a study of T cell clonality in common variable immunodeficiency. Data came from immunoSEQ multiplex PCR; TCRdb stores just in-frame clones and leaves some out. Recorded here are approximately 81,000 clones, none singletons. Source material: peripheral blood mononuclear cells. The source of these receptors is a person between 18 and 75 years old in good health.

This clone occurred a few times. This chain's CDR3 is CASTRTSPNHNEQFF. CDR3 bases read: TGTGCCAGCACGAGGACTAGCCCGAATCACAATGAG. The genes are TRBV2 and TRBJ2-1; 8 bases are shared with TRBD2. Read coverage stops 3 residues before the CDR3 terminus; the germline J gene supplies the remainder. Trimming removed 7 bases from V and 5 bases from J; junction bases left unmatched: 10. The germline CDR1 and CDR2 sequences are SNHLY and FYNNEI. The CDR3 has 15 amino acids.

This clone came up many times. From the germline J gene comes the end of the CDR3, since the read stops 3 residues before it. This rearrangement joins TRBV10-1 to TRBJ2-1; 7 nucleotides line up with TRBD2. Trimming removed 0 bases from V and 8 bases from J; junction bases left unmatched: 7. CDR3 length: 15 amino acids. The germline V gene has CDR1 WNHNN and CDR2 SYGVQD (reference sequence). CDR3 sequence reads: CASSESMGGSDEQFF. The CDR3 bases that were read are TGCGCCAGCAGTGAGTCGATGGGCGGGAGCGATGAG.

This clone was recorded many times. Coverage ceases 3 residues before the CDR3 finishes, and the germline J gene fills in the end. V usage is TRBV20-1 and J usage is TRBJ2-1, with D possibly matching TRBD2 (6 bases). This CDR3 comprises 16 residues. Per the germline V gene, CDR1 is DFQATT and CDR2 is SNEGSKA (reference sequence). Trimming stripped 0 bases from V and 5 bases from J, with 17 bases between. CDR3 DNA, as far as it was read: TGCAGTGCTAGAGATTCTACGGTCCGGGGGAACAATGAG. This encodes CSARDSTVRGNNE. The full CDR3 protein is CSARDSTVRGNNEQFF.

This clone was seen many times. Coverage ceases 3 residues before the CDR3 finishes, and the germline J gene fills in the end. The chain is built from TRBV5-1 and TRBJ1-2; 9 nucleotides align to TRBD1. The CDR3 runs to 14 residues. Germline CDR1 and CDR2: SGHRS and YFSETQ. V lost 0 bases to trimming and J lost 5 bases; unmatched junction nucleotides: 2. The CDR3 reads CASSLEGQGYGYTF. The sequenced part of the CDR3 DNA is TGCGCCAGCAGCTTGGAGGGACAGGGATATGGC.

This clone was found many times. The sequenced fragment ends 3 residues before the CDR3 boundary, so the rest is inferred from the germline J gene. This chain links TRBV6-2 or TRBV6-3 with TRBJ2-7; TRBD2 matches 12 bases. With V trimmed by 6 bases and J by 0 bases, 9 bases remained unmatched. The CDR3 contains 17 residues. The germline V gene has CDR1 MNHEY and CDR2 SVGEGT. CDR3 region: CASSPSGRVLSSYEQYF. CDR3 bases read: TGTGCCAGCAGCCCTAGCGGGAGGGTTCTAAGCTCCTACGAG.